These 22 T cell receptor beta chains were sequenced from one sample in a study of T cell responses to AZD1222 COVID-19 vaccine. TCRdb keeps only in-frame clones here, not all; method: immunoSEQ multiplex PCR. The sample has over 100,000 clones; about 80% are singletons. This specimen consisted of peripheral blood, obtained on day 0 of AZD1222 vaccination. Every receptor here comes from an adult in good health.

This clone was picked up one time. The rearrangement joins TRBV11-2 to TRBJ2-4; the D gene is possibly TRBD2 (6 bases). The CDR3 runs 17 residues. Germline V gives CDR1 SGHAT, CDR2 FQNNGV. The V end lost 5 bases, the J end lost 0 bases, and 17 bases lay between the germline ends. The CDR3 region has the DNA TGTGCCAGCAGCAAGCTGAGGGAGGTTTTAGCCAAAAACATTCAGTACTTC. Translated, it gives CASSKLREVLAKNIQYF.

The chain couples TRBV9 to TRBJ2-3; possibly TRBD2 for D (6 bases). There are 15 residues in the CDR3. Germline V CDR1 and CDR2: SGDLS, YYNGEE. V lost 2 bases and J 0 bases, leaving 10 bases between the germline ends. The CDR3 here is CASSVGTPSTDTQYF. The CDR3 DNA follows: TGTGCCAGCAGCGTGGGGACTCCCAGCACAGATACGCAGTATTTT.

In this sample, this clone turned up once. This rearrangement joins TRBV4-2 to TRBJ2-1; D assignment may be TRBD1 or TRBD2 (5 bases each). Germline V gene sequence: CDR1 LGHNA, CDR2 YNFKEQ. This CDR3 is 14 amino acids long. Trimming pared 0 bases from V and 7 bases from J, leaving 10 bases between. CDR3 nucleotide sequence: TGTGCCAGCAGCCAAGAAGGGACGGTTAATGAGCAGTTCTTC. Protein product: CASSQEGTVNEQFF.

This clone has a single count. The J gene is TRBJ2-7, the V gene TRBV4-2; D gene uncertain. V lost 0 bases and J lost 6, with 9 bases in between. Germline V CDR1 and CDR2: LGHNA, YNFKEQ. The CDR3 consists of 13 residues. The CDR3 reads CASSQDSFVEQYF. DNA for the CDR3: TGTGCCAGCAGCCAAGATTCGTTCGTCGAGCAGTACTTC.

This rearrangement joins TRBV16 to TRBJ2-3; maybe TRBD1 (5 bases). The length of the CDR3 is 13 residues. Trimming cost V 6 bases and J 5 bases, with 12 bases left between them. The germline CDR1 and CDR2 sequences are KGHSY and FQNENV. The CDR3 loop is CASSQGSEDTQYF. CDR3 coding DNA: TGTGCCAGCAGTCAGGGCAGTGAAGATACGCAGTATTTT. Drawing the rest from reference TRBV16 and TRBJ2-3, the complete variable domain is GEEVAQTPKHLVRGEGQKAKLYCAPIKGHSYVFWYQQVLKNEFKFLISFQNENVFDETGMPKERFSAKCLPNSPCSLEIQATKLEDSAVYFCASSQGSEDTQYFGPGTRLTVL.

The chain uses TRBV7-8 and TRBJ2-1; D possibly corresponds to TRBD2 (6 bases). Between the trimmed V and J ends, which lost 4 bases and 3 bases, there was a span of 7 bases. Germline CDR1 SGHVS, CDR2 FQNEAQ. This CDR3 is built from 13 residues. The CDR3 bases are TGTGCCAGCAGCTATAGCGGCTACAATGAGCAGTTCTTC. Translating gives CASSYSGYNEQFF.

The rearrangement links TRBV11-2 to TRBJ1-2, with a tentative D call TRBD1 (5 bases). Germline V CDR1 and CDR2: SGHAT, FQNNGV. With 1 base removed from V and 7 bases from J, the gap between germline ends came to 10 bases. This CDR3 has 13 amino acids. CDR3 nucleotide sequence: TGTGCCAGCAGCTTAGGAATGGGGGGTGGCTACACCTTC. Translated, it gives CASSLGMGGGYTF.

The chain links TRBV5-1 to TRBJ1-2, with a possible D match to TRBD1 (6 bases). V was shortened by 5 bases and J by 1 base, with 12 bases between the two germline ends. CDR1 is SGHRS and CDR2 is YFSETQ in the germline V gene. This CDR3 region has 14 residues. The CDR3 sequence is CASSYWTVNYGYTF. The CDR3 DNA reads as TGCGCCAGCAGTTATTGGACAGTTAACTATGGCTACACCTTC.

The chain employs TRBV6-5 and TRBJ2-7; D remains unclear. This CDR3 has 14 residues. V gave up 0 bases and J gave up 6 bases, with 12 bases separating them. Germline lookup yields CDR1 MNHEY and CDR2 SVGAGI. The CDR3 region is CASSYSTFYSEQYF. The DNA of the CDR3 is TGTGCCAGCAGTTACTCGACATTTTACTCCGAGCAGTACTTC.

In this sample, this clone turned up a few times. The rearrangement uses TRBV10-3 and TRBJ1-6; TRBD1 aligns across 7 bases. The CDR3 contains 13 residues. Germline CDR1 and CDR2: ENHRY and SYGVKD. The V gene end was trimmed by 11 bases and the J gene end by 3 bases; junction bases not matched to a gene: 4. The DNA of the CDR3 is TGTGCCGGCGGGGACAGCTATAATTCACCCCTCCACTTT. Translated, it gives CAGGDSYNSPLHF.

The V call is TRBV30, the J call TRBJ1-1; possibly TRBD1 for D (5 bases). CDR1 is GTSNPN, CDR2 SVGIG, per germline (reference sequence). The CDR3 sequence is 13 residues long. V was shortened by 5 bases and J by 1 base, with 11 bases between the two germline ends. DNA of the CDR3: TGTGCCTGGGACGGACATACGAACACTGAAGCTTTCTTT. The encoded protein is CAWDGHTNTEAFF.

This chain uses TRBV5-1 with TRBJ2-3; 9 positions match TRBD2. This CDR3 has 15 amino acids. V lost 1 base, J lost 0 bases, and 0 bases stayed unmatched. Germline V gives CDR1 SGHRS, CDR2 YFSETQ. Here the CDR3 reads CASSLTSGSTDTQYF. The DNA of the CDR3 is TGCGCCAGCAGCTTGACTAGCGGGAGCACAGATACGCAGTATTTT.

This clone was seen just once. This chain connects TRBV27 to TRBJ2-1; possible D gene TRBD1, 5 bases. V shed 5 bases and J shed 5 bases, with 13 bases lying between them. Germline V lookup: CDR1 MNHEY, CDR2 SMNVEV (reference sequence). This CDR3 region has 14 residues. The CDR3 bases are TGTGCCAGCAGTGCAGGGCTAAGGGACAATGAGCAGTTCTTC. This codes for CASSAGLRDNEQFF.

This clone showed up just a few times. This sequence joins TRBV11-1 and TRBJ2-5; TRBD2 is a possible D gene (5 bases). Trimming shortened V by 3 bases and J by 4 bases, and 12 bases separated the two germline ends. The CDR3 contains 14 residues. Germline CDR1 and CDR2: SGHAT and FQDESV (reference sequence). For the CDR3, the DNA is TGTGCCAGCAGCTTTTCAGATGAGGGAGAGACCCAGTACTTC. Amino acid sequence: CASSFSDEGETQYF.

The V call is TRBV6-6, the J call TRBJ2-2; 10 nucleotides line up with TRBD2. V lost 5 bases, J lost 7 bases, and 13 bases stayed unmatched. Looked up from germline, CDR1 is MNHNY and CDR2 is SVGAGI (reference sequence). This CDR3 has 17 amino acids. The CDR3, as DNA: TGTGCCAGCAGTCCACCGGAGCGGGGGGGCCCGGTCGGGGAGCTGTTTTTT. Translated, it gives CASSPPERGGPVGELFF.

This chain joins TRBV9 and TRBJ1-3, with a tentative D call TRBD1 (5 bases). Germline loops: CDR1 SGDLS, CDR2 YYNGEE. The CDR3 length is 15 residues. Trimming cost V 4 bases and J 2 bases, with 13 bases left between them. The CDR3, as DNA: TGTGCCAGCAGCTCGGGGCAGACCACTGGAAACACCATATATTTT. Translation: CASSSGQTTGNTIYF.

This rearrangement joins TRBV10-1 to TRBJ2-3; D gene ambiguous. Trimming cost V 5 bases and J 4 bases, with 10 bases left between them. The CDR3 is 13 amino acids. Germline V gives CDR1 WNHNN, CDR2 SYGVQD (reference sequence). CDR3 in amino acids: CASSPDPADTQYF. In nucleotides, the CDR3 is TGCGCCAGCAGTCCAGATCCAGCAGATACGCAGTATTTT.

This rearrangement joins TRBV28 to TRBJ1-1; no clear D. Germline lookup yields CDR1 MDHEN and CDR2 SYDVKM. V was cut by 2 bases and J by 3 bases, with 4 bases left in between. The CDR3 runs 12 residues. The CDR3 is CASSLTHTEAFF. The CDR3 DNA reads as TGTGCCAGCAGTTTAACCCACACTGAAGCTTTCTTT.

The rearrangement joins TRBV7-6 to TRBJ1-6; maybe TRBD1 (6 bases). Germline loops: CDR1 SGHVS, CDR2 FNYEAQ. The ends were cut back, 5 bases at V and 4 bases at J, with 9 bases in the middle. The CDR3 consists of 14 residues. This CDR3 reads CASSKDSYNSPLHF. DNA of the CDR3: TGTGCCAGCAGCAAGGACAGTTATAATTCACCCCTCCACTTT.

This sequence joins TRBV7-2 and TRBJ1-6, with D tentatively TRBD1 (6 bases). CDR1 SGHTA and CDR2 FQGNSA come from the germline V gene. This CDR3 comprises 16 residues. V dropped 4 bases and J dropped 6 bases, with 16 bases sitting between them. The CDR3: CASSSPWGAGNSPLHF. The CDR3 region has the DNA TGTGCCAGCAGCTCCCCATGGGGGGCAGGTAATTCACCCCTCCACTTT.

This clone was detected only a few times. The rearrangement joins TRBV6-5 to TRBJ1-6, with D possibly being TRBD1 (5 bases). Trimming removed 7 bases at V and 8 bases at J, with 15 bases between. CDR1 and CDR2 (germline): MNHEY, SVGAGI. This CDR3 spans 14 amino acids. In nucleotides, the CDR3 is TGTGCCAGCAACCCCAGGGTCAACGATTCACCCCTCCACTTT. Protein: CASNPRVNDSPLHF.

V is TRBV6-2 or TRBV6-3 and J is TRBJ2-1; TRBD2 agrees at 7 bases. J was trimmed by 8 bases and V by 2 bases; bases with no gene match: 6. Germline lookup yields CDR1 MNHEY and CDR2 SVGEGT. This CDR3 is built from 14 residues. The CDR3 spells CASSYVGGPDEQFF. DNA of the CDR3: TGTGCCAGCAGTTACGTGGGAGGGCCTGATGAGCAGTTCTTC.